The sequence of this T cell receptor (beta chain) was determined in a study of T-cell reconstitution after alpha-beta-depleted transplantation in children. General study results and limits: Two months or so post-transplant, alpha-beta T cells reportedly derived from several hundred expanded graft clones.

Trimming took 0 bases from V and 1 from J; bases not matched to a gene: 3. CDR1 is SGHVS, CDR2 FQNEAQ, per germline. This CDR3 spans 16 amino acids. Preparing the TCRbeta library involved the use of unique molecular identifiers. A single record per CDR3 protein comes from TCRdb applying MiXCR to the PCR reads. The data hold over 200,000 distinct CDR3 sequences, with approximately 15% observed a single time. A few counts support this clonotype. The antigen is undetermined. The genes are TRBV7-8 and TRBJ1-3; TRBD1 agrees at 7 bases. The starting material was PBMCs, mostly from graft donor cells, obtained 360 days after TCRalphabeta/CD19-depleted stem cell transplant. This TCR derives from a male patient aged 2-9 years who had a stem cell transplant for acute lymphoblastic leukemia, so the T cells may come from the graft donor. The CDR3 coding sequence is TGTGCCAGCAGCTTAGCGGAGGGGGCTTCTGGAAACACCATATATTTT. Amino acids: CASSLAEGASGNTIYF.